The 26 T cell receptor beta chains below come from one sample, sequenced in a study of long-term antiretroviral therapy in people with HIV. An immunoSEQ assay, version v3.0, was performed at survey level. Some clones are missing from TCRdb's copy, which holds only in-frame ones; the method was immunoSEQ multiplex PCR. The profile covers 35,000 or so clones, with about three quarters appearing a single time and around 7.4% taken by the ten largest. The sample was unsorted PBMCs, taken 2 years after starting antiretroviral therapy. These TCRs come from a woman between 45 and 65 years old with HIV.

This sequence joins TRBV6-1 and TRBJ2-7, with D perhaps TRBD1 (6 bases). CDR1 and CDR2 (germline): MNHNS, SASEGT. The germline V and J ends were trimmed by 5 bases and 9 bases, with 11 bases remaining between them. This CDR3 is built from 11 residues. In DNA, the CDR3 is TGTGCCAGCAGTACCCGGACAGTGCAGTACGTC. The encoded protein is CASSTRTVQYV.

Only one count was recorded for this clone. The V gene is TRBV30, the J gene TRBJ1-2, with a possible D match to TRBD1 (6 bases). Germline V gene lookup returns CDR1 GTSNPN and CDR2 SVGIG (reference sequence). The germline V and J ends were trimmed by 0 bases and 7 bases, with 12 bases remaining between them. There are 13 residues in the CDR3. CDR3 in amino acids: CAWSVLGGGGYTF. For the CDR3, the DNA is TGTGCCTGGAGTGTACTGGGGGGCGGTGGCTACACCTTC.

The CDR3 coding sequence is TGTGCCAGCAGCGACCGGACGGCCCAGTACTTC. Translation gives CASSDRTAQYF. This chain joins TRBV5-4 and TRBJ2-7; no reliable D call. Trimming left V 4 bases short and J 10 bases short, with 12 bases between. Germline V gene data show CDR1 as SGHNT and CDR2 as YYREEE (reference sequence). The CDR3 is made up of 11 amino acids. The variable domain in full, with the rest retrieved from reference TRBV5-4 and TRBJ2-7, is ETGVTQSPTHLIKTRGQQVTLRCSSQSGHNTVSWYQQALGQGPQFIFQYYREEENGRGNFPPRFSGLQFPNYSSELNVNALELDDSALYLCASSDRTAQYFGPGTRLTVT.

The rearrangement joins TRBV29-1 to TRBJ2-7; D is perhaps TRBD2 (6 bases). V lost 6 bases, J lost 0 bases, and 18 bases lay in between. CDR3 length equals 15 residues. The V gene's germline CDR1 is SQVTM and CDR2 ANQGSEA. The CDR3 sequence is CSVDFRDSSSYEQYV. Written as DNA, the CDR3 is TGCAGCGTGGATTTCCGGGACTCCAGCTCCTACGAGCAGTACGTC.

CDR3 amino acids: CALLEVGGQGRWCPYEQYF. CDR3 sequence (DNA): TGTGCCCTCCTGGAGGTGGGTGGACAGGGCCGTTGGTGTCCCTACGAGCAGTACTTC. This sequence joins TRBV21-1 and TRBJ2-7; TRBD1 is the table's D call, not checked against the DNA. TRBV21-1 is tagged as a pseudogene. CDR3 size: 19 residues.

This chain joins TRBV4-1 and TRBJ2-4, with 8 bases aligning to TRBD1. V was clipped by 2 bases and J by 0 bases; unmatched bases: 15. The CDR3 runs 20 residues. The V gene's germline CDR1 is MGHRA and CDR2 YSYEKL. CDR3 amino acids: CASSQTDRGSAIIAKNIQYF. For the CDR3, the DNA is TGCGCCAGCAGCCAAACCGACAGGGGTTCTGCCATTATAGCCAAAAACATTCAGTACTTC.

The chain joins TRBV28 to TRBJ1-5; no reliable D call. V lost 2 bases to trimming and J lost 3 bases, with 8 bases between them. The CDR3 has 14 amino acids. Per germline, CDR1 MDHEN and CDR2 SYDVKM. This chain's CDR3 is CASSLGQSNQPQHF. The CDR3 nucleotides are TGTGCCAGCAGTTTAGGGCAGTCCAATCAGCCCCAGCATTTT.

The chain combines TRBV18 with TRBJ1-1; D not certain. Per germline, CDR1 KGHSH and CDR2 LQKENI. The CDR3 sequence is 14 residues long. V was pared by 3 bases and J by 1 base, with 9 bases between. The CDR3: CASSPHWENTEAFF. CDR3 bases: TGTGCCAGCTCACCCCACTGGGAGAACACTGAAGCTTTCTTT.

The V and J genes are TRBV7-6 and TRBJ1-6; D may be TRBD1 (5 bases). This CDR3 is 13 amino acids long. V lost 0 bases to trimming and J lost 9 bases, with 6 bases between them. CDR1 is SGHVS and CDR2 is FNYEAQ in the germline V gene. Here the CDR3 reads CASSLAGTSPLHF. In DNA form, the CDR3 reads TGTGCCAGCAGCTTAGCGGGGACTTCACCCCTCCACTTT.

The V call is TRBV19, the J call TRBJ2-7, with D tentatively TRBD1 (5 bases). Germline V CDR1 and CDR2: LNHDA, SQIVND (reference sequence). Trimming shortened V by 7 bases and J by 3 bases, and 13 bases separated the two germline ends. The CDR3 has 13 residues. DNA for the CDR3: TGTGCCAGTACCCCTGGGGCGAACTACGAGCAGTACTTC. Translation gives CASTPGANYEQYF. Complete variable domain (other parts from reference TRBV19 and TRBJ2-7): DGGITQSPKYLFRKEGQNVTLSCEQNLNHDAMYWYRQDPGQGLRLIYYSQIVNDFQKGDIAEGYSVSREKKESFPLTVTSAQKNPTAFYLCASTPGANYEQYFGPGTRLTVT.

The chain is built from TRBV5-1 and TRBJ1-1; maybe TRBD1 (6 bases). Between the trimmed V and J ends, which lost 4 bases and 3 bases, there was a span of 16 bases. Per the germline V gene, CDR1 is SGHRS and CDR2 is YFSETQ. This CDR3 region has 15 residues. In DNA form, the CDR3 reads TGCGCCAGCAGCGTCCAGACAGGCGGTTACACTGAAGCTTTCTTT. Translating gives CASSVQTGGYTEAFF.

The chain joins TRBV4-1 to TRBJ1-6; 10 bases match TRBD1. The V segment lost 2 bases and the J segment 7 bases; nucleotides outside the gene matches: 2. This CDR3 is built from 15 residues. The germline CDR1 and CDR2 sequences are MGHRA and YSYEKL. This CDR3 reads CASSQPGQGNSPLHF. For the CDR3, the DNA is TGCGCCAGCAGCCAACCGGGACAGGGGAATTCACCCCTCCACTTT.

V gene TRBV5-6 combines with J gene TRBJ2-7; perhaps D is TRBD1 or TRBD2 (5 bases each). Trimming removed 2 bases from V and 2 bases from J, with 14 bases in between. The CDR3 contains 15 residues. CDR1 is SGHDT, CDR2 YYEEEE, per germline. CDR3 in amino acids: CASSFTGRATYEQYF. The CDR3, as DNA: TGTGCCAGCAGCTTTACGGGACGGGCTACCTACGAGCAGTACTTC.

The chain couples TRBV6-5 to TRBJ1-6; a weak D match, TRBD1 (5 bases). V gave up 8 bases and J gave up 6 bases, with 17 bases separating them. Germline V gene lookup returns CDR1 MNHEY and CDR2 SVGAGI. The CDR3 consists of 15 residues. This CDR3 reads CASAMRPGGNSPLHF. The CDR3 nucleotides are TGTGCCAGCGCAATGAGACCCGGGGGTAATTCACCCCTCCACTTT.

The gene calls are TRBV7-3 and TRBJ1-5; maybe TRBD1 (5 bases). V was cut by 3 bases and J by 6 bases, with 9 bases left in between. Germline V gives CDR1 SGHTA, CDR2 FQGTGA. The CDR3 length is 13 residues. The CDR3 loop reads CASSLARGQPQHF. DNA for the CDR3: TGTGCCAGCAGCTTGGCTAGGGGTCAGCCCCAGCATTTT.

The chain is built from TRBV2 and TRBJ2-2, with D tentatively TRBD1 (6 bases). Germline CDR1 SNHLY, CDR2 FYNNEI. CDR3 length: 14 residues. Trimming pared 4 bases from V and 7 bases from J, leaving 13 bases between. The CDR3 region is CASSVHRAGGELFF. CDR3 DNA: TGTGCCAGCAGTGTCCACAGGGCAGGCGGGGAGCTGTTTTTT.

This sequence joins TRBV25-1 and TRBJ2-1, with D possibly being TRBD2 (6 bases). V lost 1 base, J lost 3 bases, and 13 bases lay in between. This CDR3 contains 16 residues. Germline V gene sequence: CDR1 MGHDK, CDR2 SYGVNS. CDR3 DNA: TGTGCCAGCAGTGAATTCAGGACTACCGACTACAATGAGCAGTTCTTC. Protein: CASSEFRTTDYNEQFF.

This chain joins TRBV7-9 and TRBJ1-4; TRBD1 is a possible D gene (5 bases). V gave up 5 bases and J gave up 7 bases, with 11 bases separating them. The CDR3 has 13 amino acids. The germline V gene has CDR1 SEHNR and CDR2 FQNEAQ (reference sequence). CDR3 loop: CASSPGQSEKLFF. The CDR3 DNA reads TGTGCCAGCAGCCCGGGGCAGAGTGAAAAACTGTTTTTT.

V and J are TRBV27 and TRBJ2-7, with TRBD1 identical over 10 bases. Germline CDR1 reads MNHEY; CDR2 reads SMNVEV (reference sequence). The CDR3 is 17 amino acids. Trimming cost V 5 bases and J 2 bases; bases outside gene matches: 12. As DNA, the CDR3 is TGTGCCAGCAGTCCCCAAAGCACCGGGACAGGGGCCTACGAGCAGTACTTC. Translation gives CASSPQSTGTGAYEQYF.

This sequence joins TRBV5-5 and TRBJ2-3; 7 bases are a match to TRBD1. The CDR3 has 16 residues. The germline V gene encodes CDR1 SGHKS and CDR2 YYEKEE (reference sequence). The junction had 8 bases not matched to a gene; V was cut back by 0 bases and J by 4 bases. The CDR3 protein is CASSLEWGTVADTQYF. The CDR3 DNA follows: TGTGCCAGCAGCTTGGAGTGGGGGACAGTGGCAGATACGCAGTATTTT. Full variable domain (missing parts from reference TRBV5-5 and TRBJ2-3): DAGVTQSPTHLIKTRGQQVTLRCSPISGHKSVSWYQQVLGQGPQFIFQYYEKEERGRGNFPDRFSARQFPNYSSELNVNALLLGDSALYLCASSLEWGTVADTQYFGPGTRLTVL.

In its sample, this clone was seen once. The chain recombines TRBV7-9 with TRBJ2-5; D call uncertain. The germline CDR1 and CDR2 sequences are SEHNR and FQNEAQ (reference sequence). V lost 2 bases and J lost 3, with 13 bases in between. The CDR3 runs 15 residues. This chain's CDR3 is CASSLLTAGEETQYF. DNA for the CDR3: TGTGCCAGCAGCTTATTGACTGCTGGCGAAGAGACCCAGTACTTC.

The V gene is TRBV6-5, the J gene TRBJ1-2; D not resolved. V was trimmed by 3 bases and J by 8 bases, leaving 16 bases between them. The CDR3 sequence is 14 residues long. Germline V lookup: CDR1 MNHEY, CDR2 SVGAGI. The CDR3 coding sequence is TGTGCCAGCAGTTATTCGCATAACGGGGTAGGCTACACCTTC. Amino acids: CASSYSHNGVGYTF.

The chain employs TRBV27 and TRBJ1-2; D may be TRBD1 (5 bases). Looked up from germline, CDR1 is MNHEY and CDR2 is SMNVEV (reference sequence). V was cut by 2 bases and J by 4 bases, with 20 bases left in between. The CDR3 has 17 amino acids. CDR3 protein: CASSLNLRGGEIYGYTF. DNA for the CDR3: TGTGCCAGCAGTTTAAATCTGCGCGGGGGAGAGATCTATGGCTACACCTTC.

This chain uses TRBV7-2 with TRBJ2-1; 7 bases agree with TRBD2. Germline CDR1 SGHTA, CDR2 FQGNSA. The CDR3 loop spans 16 amino acids. V lost 3 bases and J lost 0; bases outside the gene matches: 5. The DNA for the CDR3 is TGTGCCAGCAGCTTGTGGGGGGGGAGCTCCTACAATGAGCAGTTCTTC. Protein product: CASSLWGGSSYNEQFF. The full variable domain, rest sourced from reference TRBV7-2 and TRBJ2-1, is GAGVSQSPSNKVTEKGKDVELRCDPISGHTALYWYRQSLGQGLEFLIYFQGNSAPDKSGLPSDRFSAERTGGSVSTLTIQRTQQEDSAVYLCASSLWGGSSYNEQFFGPGTRLTVL.

This clone was seen a few times. This chain uses TRBV2 with TRBJ2-3; tentative D call: TRBD1 (6 bases). From germline, CDR1 is SNHLY and CDR2 FYNNEI. V shed 3 bases and J shed 4 bases, with 14 bases lying between them. This CDR3 contains 15 residues. CDR3 protein: CASSEKGKGADTQYF. CDR3 bases: TGTGCCAGCAGTGAGAAGGGGAAGGGGGCAGATACGCAGTATTTT.

The CDR3, as DNA: TGTGCCAGCAGCCCTAGCGACAGGTTGAACACTGAAGCTTTCTTT. Encoded protein: CASSPSDRLNTEAFF. The rearrangement links TRBV5-4 to TRBJ1-1; a weak D match, TRBD1 (6 bases). Germline CDR1 SGHNT, CDR2 YYREEE (reference sequence). This CDR3 comprises 15 residues. V shed 4 bases and J shed 0 bases, with 13 bases lying between them.